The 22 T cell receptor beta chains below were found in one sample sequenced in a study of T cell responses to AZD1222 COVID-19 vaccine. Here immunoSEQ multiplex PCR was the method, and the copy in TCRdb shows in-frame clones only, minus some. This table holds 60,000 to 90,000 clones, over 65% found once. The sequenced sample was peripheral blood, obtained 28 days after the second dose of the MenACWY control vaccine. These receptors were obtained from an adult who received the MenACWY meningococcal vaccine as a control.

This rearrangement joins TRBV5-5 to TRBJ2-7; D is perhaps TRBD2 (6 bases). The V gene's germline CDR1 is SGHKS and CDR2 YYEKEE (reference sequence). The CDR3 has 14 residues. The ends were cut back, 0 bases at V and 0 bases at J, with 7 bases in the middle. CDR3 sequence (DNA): TGTGCCAGCAGCTTGGGCGGGAACTCCTACGAGCAGTACTTC. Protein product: CASSLGGNSYEQYF. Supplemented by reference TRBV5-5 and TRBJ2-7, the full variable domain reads DAGVTQSPTHLIKTRGQQVTLRCSPISGHKSVSWYQQVLGQGPQFIFQYYEKEERGRGNFPDRFSARQFPNYSSELNVNALLLGDSALYLCASSLGGNSYEQYFGPGTRLTVT.

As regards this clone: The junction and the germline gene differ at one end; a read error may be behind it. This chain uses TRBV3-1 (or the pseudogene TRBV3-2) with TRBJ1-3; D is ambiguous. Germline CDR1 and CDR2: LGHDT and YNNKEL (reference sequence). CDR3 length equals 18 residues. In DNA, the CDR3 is TGTGCCGGCAGCCAAGATTTCAACGGGCTGGGCTCTGGAAACACCATATATTTT. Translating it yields CAGSQDFNGLGSGNTIYF.

CDR3 sequence reads: CASSPGQRGQETQYF. The DNA of the CDR3 is TGTGCCAGCAGTCCAGGACAGAGAGGGCAAGAGACCCAGTACTTC. The V gene is TRBV27, the J gene TRBJ2-5; a weak D match, TRBD1 (6 bases). In germline, CDR1 is MNHEY, CDR2 SMNVEV (reference sequence). The germline V and J ends were trimmed by 5 bases and 2 bases, with 15 bases remaining between them. This CDR3 has 15 amino acids.

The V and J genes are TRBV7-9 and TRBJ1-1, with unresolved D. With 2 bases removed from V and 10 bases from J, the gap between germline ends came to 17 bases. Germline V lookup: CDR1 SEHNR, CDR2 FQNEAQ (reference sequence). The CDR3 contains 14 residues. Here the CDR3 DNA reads TGTGCCAGCAGCTTAACTCAGGATTTGGGGTCAGCTTTCTTT. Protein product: CASSLTQDLGSAFF.

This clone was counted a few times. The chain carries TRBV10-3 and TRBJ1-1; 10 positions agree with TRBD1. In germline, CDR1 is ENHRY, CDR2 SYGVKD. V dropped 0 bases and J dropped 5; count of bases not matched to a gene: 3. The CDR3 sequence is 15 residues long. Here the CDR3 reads CAISESGTGVTEAFF. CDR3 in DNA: TGTGCCATCAGTGAGTCTGGGACAGGGGTTACTGAAGCTTTCTTT.

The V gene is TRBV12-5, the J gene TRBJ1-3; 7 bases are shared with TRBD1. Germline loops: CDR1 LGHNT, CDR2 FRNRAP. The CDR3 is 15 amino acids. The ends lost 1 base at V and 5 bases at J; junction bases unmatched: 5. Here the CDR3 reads CASGLGQGARNTIYF. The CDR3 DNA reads TGTGCTAGTGGTTTGGGACAGGGAGCAAGAAACACCATATATTTT.

CDR3 in DNA: TGTGCCAGCAGCCCCGAGCAGGCGGGAGGCCCCTACAATGAGCAGTTCTTC. Residues: CASSPEQAGGPYNEQFF. V usage is TRBV28 and J usage is TRBJ2-1; TRBD2 matches 8 bases. V lost 6 bases to trimming and J lost 2 bases; unmatched junction nucleotides: 12. This CDR3 spans 17 amino acids. The germline V gene encodes CDR1 MDHEN and CDR2 SYDVKM.

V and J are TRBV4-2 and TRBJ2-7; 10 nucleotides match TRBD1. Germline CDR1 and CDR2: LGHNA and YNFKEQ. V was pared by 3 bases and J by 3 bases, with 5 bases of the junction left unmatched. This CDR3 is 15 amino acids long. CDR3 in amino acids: CASSHLDRGYYEQYF. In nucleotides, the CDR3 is TGTGCCAGCAGCCATTTGGACAGGGGGTACTACGAGCAGTACTTC.

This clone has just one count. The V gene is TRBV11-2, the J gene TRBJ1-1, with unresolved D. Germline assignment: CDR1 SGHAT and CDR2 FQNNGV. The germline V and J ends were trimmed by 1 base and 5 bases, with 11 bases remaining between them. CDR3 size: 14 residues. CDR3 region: CASSLVEGYTEAFF. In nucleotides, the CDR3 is TGTGCCAGCAGCTTAGTTGAGGGATATACTGAAGCTTTCTTT.

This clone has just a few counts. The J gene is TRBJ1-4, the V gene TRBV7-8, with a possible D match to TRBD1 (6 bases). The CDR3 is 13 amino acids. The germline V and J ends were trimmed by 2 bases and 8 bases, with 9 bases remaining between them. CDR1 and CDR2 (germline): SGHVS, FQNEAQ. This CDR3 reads CASSLRGQEKLFF. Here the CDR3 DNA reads TGTGCCAGCAGCTTACGGGGGCAGGAAAAACTGTTTTTT.

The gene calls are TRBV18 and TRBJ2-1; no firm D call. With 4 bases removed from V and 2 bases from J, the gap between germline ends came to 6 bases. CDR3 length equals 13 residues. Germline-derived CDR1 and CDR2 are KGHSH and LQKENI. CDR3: CASSRPPYNEQFF. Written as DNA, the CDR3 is TGTGCCAGCTCACGTCCCCCCTACAATGAGCAGTTCTTC.

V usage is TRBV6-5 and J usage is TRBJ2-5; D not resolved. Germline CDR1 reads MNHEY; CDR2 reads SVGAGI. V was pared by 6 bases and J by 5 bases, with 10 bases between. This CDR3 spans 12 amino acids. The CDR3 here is CASSQAGETQYF. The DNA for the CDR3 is TGTGCCAGCAGCCAGGCTGGGGAGACCCAGTACTTC.

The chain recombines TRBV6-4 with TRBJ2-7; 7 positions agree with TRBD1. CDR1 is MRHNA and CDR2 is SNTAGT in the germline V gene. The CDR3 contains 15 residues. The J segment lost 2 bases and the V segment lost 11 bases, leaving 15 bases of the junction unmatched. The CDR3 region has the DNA TGTGCCGGAACATACTCGACAGGGACCACCTACGAGCAGTACTTC. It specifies CAGTYSTGTTYEQYF.

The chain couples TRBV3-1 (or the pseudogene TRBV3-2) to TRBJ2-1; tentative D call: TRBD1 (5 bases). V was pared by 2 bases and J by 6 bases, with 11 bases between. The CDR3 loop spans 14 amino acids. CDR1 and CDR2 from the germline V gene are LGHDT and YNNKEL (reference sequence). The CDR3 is CASSQQGWGNEQFF. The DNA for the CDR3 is TGTGCCAGCAGCCAACAGGGTTGGGGCAATGAGCAGTTCTTC.

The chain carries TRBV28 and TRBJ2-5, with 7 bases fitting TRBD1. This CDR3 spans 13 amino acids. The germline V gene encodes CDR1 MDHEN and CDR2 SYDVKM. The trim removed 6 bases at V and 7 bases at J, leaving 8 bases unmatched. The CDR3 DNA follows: TGTGCCAGCAGCCACGACAGGGACGGGACCCAGTACTTC. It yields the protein CASSHDRDGTQYF.

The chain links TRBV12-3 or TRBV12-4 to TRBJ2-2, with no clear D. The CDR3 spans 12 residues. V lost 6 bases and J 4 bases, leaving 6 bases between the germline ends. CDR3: CASRPVTGELFF. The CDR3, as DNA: TGTGCCAGCAGACCGGTCACCGGGGAGCTGTTTTTT.

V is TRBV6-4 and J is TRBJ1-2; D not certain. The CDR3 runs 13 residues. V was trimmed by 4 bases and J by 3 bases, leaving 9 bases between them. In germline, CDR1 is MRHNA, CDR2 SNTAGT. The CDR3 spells CASSVWLYYGYTF. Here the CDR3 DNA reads TGTGCCAGCAGTGTTTGGCTTTACTATGGCTACACCTTC.

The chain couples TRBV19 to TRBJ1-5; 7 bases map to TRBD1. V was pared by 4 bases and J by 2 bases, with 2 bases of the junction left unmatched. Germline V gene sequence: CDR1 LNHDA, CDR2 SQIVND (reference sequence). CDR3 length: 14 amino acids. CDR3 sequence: CASSSTGGNQPQHF. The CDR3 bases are TGTGCCAGTAGTAGCACAGGGGGCAATCAGCCCCAGCATTTT.

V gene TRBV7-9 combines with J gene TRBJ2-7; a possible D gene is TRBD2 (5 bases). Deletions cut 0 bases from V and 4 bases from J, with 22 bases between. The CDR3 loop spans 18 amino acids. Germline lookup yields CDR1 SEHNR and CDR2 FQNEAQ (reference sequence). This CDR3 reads CASSLAGVGRAGPYEQYF. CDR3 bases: TGTGCCAGCAGCTTAGCGGGTGTAGGGAGAGCCGGCCCATACGAGCAGTACTTC.

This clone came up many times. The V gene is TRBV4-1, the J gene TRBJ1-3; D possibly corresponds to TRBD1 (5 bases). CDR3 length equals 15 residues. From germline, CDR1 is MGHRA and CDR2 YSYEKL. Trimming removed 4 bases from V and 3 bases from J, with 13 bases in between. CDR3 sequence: CASSPFKGYGNTIYF. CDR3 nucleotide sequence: TGCGCCAGCAGCCCTTTCAAGGGGTATGGAAACACCATATATTTT.

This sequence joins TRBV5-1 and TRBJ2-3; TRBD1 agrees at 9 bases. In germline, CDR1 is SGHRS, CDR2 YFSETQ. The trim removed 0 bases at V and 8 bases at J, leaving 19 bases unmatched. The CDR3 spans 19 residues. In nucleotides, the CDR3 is TGCGCCAGCAGCTTGGGAACCCTCACCGGGACAGGGTTCTACAGTACGCAGTATTTT. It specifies CASSLGTLTGTGFYSTQYF.

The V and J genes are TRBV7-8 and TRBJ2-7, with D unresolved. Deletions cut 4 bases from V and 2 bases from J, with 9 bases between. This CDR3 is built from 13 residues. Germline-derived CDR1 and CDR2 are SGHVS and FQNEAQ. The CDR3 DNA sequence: TGTGCCAGCAGCTCGACACCCGCCTACGAGCAGTACTTC. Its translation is CASSSTPAYEQYF.